This is a list of T cell receptor beta chains from one sample in a study of blood T cells in healthy people across ages. TCRdb analysed the 5' RACE reads with MiXCR anew, one entry per CDR3 protein. This sample carries some 1,500,000 distinct CDR3 sequences, approximately 43% of them seen once, and the ten largest clones take less than 5%. The sample comprised blood. Every receptor here comes from a woman aged 18-30 years in good health. The CDR3 runs from the conserved cysteine through the conserved F or W. D genes are given only for firm matches. Where a row states a size, it is once, few, many or the class of an expanded clone; other rows omit it.

cdr3_aa: CATLVQQGLEQYF
cdr3_nt: TGTGCCACCCTGGTGCAGCAAGGTCTCGAGCAGTACTTC
d_call: NA
v_call: TRBV28
j_call: TRBJ2-7
clone_size: NA

cdr3_aa: CASEGNGYYGYTF
cdr3_nt: TGTGCCAGCGAGGGTAATGGGTACTATGGCTACACCTTC
d_call: NA
v_call: TRBV6-6
j_call: TRBJ1-2
clone_size: NA

cdr3_aa: CASSQGATFTEAFF
cdr3_nt: TGCGCCAGCAGCCAAGGTGCTACGTTTACTGAAGCTTTCTTT
d_call: NA
v_call: TRBV4-3
j_call: TRBJ1-1
clone_size: few

cdr3_aa: CASSPPRDTPNEKLFF
cdr3_nt: TGTGCCAGCAGTCCGCCTCGGGACACACCTAATGAAAAACTGTTTTTT
d_call: NA
v_call: TRBV27
j_call: TRBJ1-4
clone_size: NA

cdr3_aa: CASSWTIGKRTYNEQFF
cdr3_nt: TGTGCCAGCAGTTGGACAATCGGTAAAAGGACTTACAATGAGCAGTTCTTC
d_call: NA
v_call: TRBV6-5
j_call: TRBJ2-1
clone_size: NA

cdr3_aa: CASSLVPSNEQFF
cdr3_nt: TGCGCCAGCAGCTTGGTCCCTTCCAATGAGCAGTTCTTC
d_call: NA
v_call: TRBV5-1
j_call: TRBJ2-1
clone_size: NA

cdr3_aa: CASSEVGGWVAKNIQYF
cdr3_nt: TGTGCCAGCAGTGAAGTGGGGGGGTGGGTAGCCAAAAACATTCAGTACTTC
d_call: TRBD2
v_call: TRBV6-1
j_call: TRBJ2-4
clone_size: NA

cdr3_aa: CSASLGEQFF
cdr3_nt: TGCAGTGCTAGTCTAGGGGAGCAGTTCTTC
d_call: NA
v_call: TRBV20-1
j_call: TRBJ2-1
clone_size: few

cdr3_aa: CSARGPYNSPLHF
cdr3_nt: TGCAGTGCTCGAGGCCCCTATAATTCACCCCTCCACTTT
d_call: NA
v_call: TRBV20-1
j_call: TRBJ1-6
clone_size: NA

cdr3_aa: CASGSSGASPNEKLFF
cdr3_nt: TGTGCTAGTGGCTCCTCGGGGGCGTCTCCTAATGAAAAACTGTTTTTT
d_call: NA
v_call: TRBV12-5
j_call: TRBJ1-4
clone_size: NA

cdr3_aa: CASSYGGYNEQYF
cdr3_nt: TGTGCCAGCAGTTACGGGGGGTACAATGAGCAGTACTTC
d_call: NA
v_call: TRBV6-5
j_call: TRBJ2-7
clone_size: NA

cdr3_aa: CASSIYRGGYGYTF
cdr3_nt: TGTGCCAGCAGTATCTACAGGGGCGGCTATGGCTACACCTTC
d_call: TRBD1
v_call: TRBV28
j_call: TRBJ1-2
clone_size: NA

cdr3_aa: CSVDPESYNERFF
cdr3_nt: TGCAGCGTTGATCCAGAAAGTTACAATGAGCGGTTCTTC
d_call: NA
v_call: TRBV29-1
j_call: TRBJ2-1
clone_size: NA

cdr3_aa: CASSYRAPALGIYEQYF
cdr3_nt: TGTGCCAGCAGTTACCGCGCACCGGCTCTAGGGATCTACGAGCAGTACTTC
d_call: NA
v_call: TRBV6-5
j_call: TRBJ2-7
clone_size: NA

cdr3_aa: CASSFLTYNSPLHF
cdr3_nt: TGTGCCAGCAGTTTTCTTACGTATAATTCACCCCTCCACTTT
d_call: NA
v_call: TRBV28
j_call: TRBJ1-6
clone_size: NA

cdr3_aa: CSARDWDHNEQFF
cdr3_nt: TGCAGTGCTAGAGATTGGGACCACAATGAGCAGTTCTTC
d_call: NA
v_call: TRBV20-1
j_call: TRBJ2-1
clone_size: NA

cdr3_aa: CATSRDPVQTTNEKLFF
cdr3_nt: TGTGCCACCAGCAGAGATCCCGTACAGACAACTAATGAAAAACTGTTTTTT
d_call: NA
v_call: TRBV15
j_call: TRBJ1-4
clone_size: few

cdr3_aa: CASSLDPDSLYGYTF
cdr3_nt: TGTGCCAGCAGCTTAGACCCGGACTCCCTCTATGGCTACACCTTC
d_call: NA
v_call: TRBV7-9
j_call: TRBJ1-2
clone_size: NA

cdr3_aa: CATSDLSGGPSLKSSYNEQFF
cdr3_nt: TGTGCCACCAGTGATTTGTCGGGGGGTCCTTCCCTAAAAAGCTCCTACAATGAGCAGTTCTTC
d_call: TRBD2
v_call: TRBV24-1
j_call: TRBJ2-1
clone_size: NA